This paragraph covers one T cell receptor (beta chain) sequence. The data are from a study of blood T cell repertoires in COVID-19. On the study more broadly: COVID-19 samples from acute and convalescent phases originated in the United States, Italy and Spain. Sources were T cells, B-cell-depleted T cells, or PBMCs; the material itself was cDNA or gDNA.

Per the study methods: Reference gene primers were amplified, and this amplification served to estimate nucleated cell counts. The protocol was immunoSEQ multiplex PCR, while the TCRdb copy is restricted to in-frame clones and leaves out a portion. The V and J calls and clone size come from that table; D and trimming were worked out from the DNA. The table lists 290,000 or so clones, approximately 86% of them singletons. Looked up from germline, CDR1 is LGHDT and CDR2 is YNNKEL (reference sequence). The CDR3 contains 16 residues. V gave up 4 bases and J gave up 9 bases; unmatched junction bases: 15. The chain combines TRBV3-1 (or the pseudogene TRBV3-2) with TRBJ2-4; 7 nucleotides align to TRBD2. This sequence originates from a man between 65 and 85 years old with acute or convalescent COVID-19. Sequences were obtained from peripheral blood. The CDR3 reads CASSPRASGGRGIQYF. CDR3 nucleotide sequence: TGTGCCAGCAGCCCTCGAGCTAGCGGAGGCCGGGGCATTCAGTACTTC.